This TCR beta chain was recorded in a study of control samples from healthy donors and cancer patients. This CDR3 comprises 14 residues. The germline V gene has CDR1 MNHNY and CDR2 SVGAGI (reference sequence). Trimming removed 5 bases at V and 2 bases at J, with 12 bases between. The repertoire was sequenced with immunoSEQ multiplex PCR; TCRdb's copy has only in-frame clones and lacks some. The data contain 110,000 to 150,000 clones, roughly 94% of them singletons. This chain uses TRBV6-6 with TRBJ1-2; possible D gene TRBD1, 5 bases. This receptor was identified in a man between 35 and 55 years old in good health. The material sequenced was blood. The CDR3 is CASSQGTGNYGYTF. CDR3 sequence (DNA): TGTGCCAGCAGTCAAGGGACGGGAAACTATGGCTACACCTTC.